Shown below are 29 T cell receptor beta chains from a single sample sequenced in a study of cytomegalovirus exposure and HLA in healthy donors. PCR employed 60 Vbeta and 13 Jbeta primers. Sequencing used immunoSEQ multiplex PCR; TCRdb keeps in-frame clones, though not all of them. The sample has 90,000 to 150,000 clones, 81% seen once. The sequenced material came from PBMCs. Receptors were obtained from a woman in her forties in good health and CMV-seronegative.

The chain is built from TRBV5-8 and TRBJ1-2; D remains unclear. Trimming took 7 bases from V and 2 from J, leaving 18 bases between them. The CDR3 loop spans 15 amino acids. Germline CDR1 and CDR2: SGHTS and YDEGEE. The CDR3 DNA is TGTGCCAGCGTCCTCATCACCCTCCAGAACTATGGCTACACCTTC. Translating it yields CASVLITLQNYGYTF.

The chain carries TRBV6-5 and TRBJ1-5, with D tentatively TRBD1 (5 bases). This CDR3 is 14 amino acids long. V was shortened by 5 bases and J by 5 bases, with 13 bases between the two germline ends. CDR1 and CDR2 (germline): MNHEY, SVGAGI. DNA for the CDR3: TGTGCCAGCAGTACCCAGGGTTTTCATCAGCCCCAGCATTTT. Encoded protein: CASSTQGFHQPQHF.

This clone was observed a single time. The chain carries TRBV7-2 and TRBJ2-7; 11 positions match TRBD2. Germline V lookup: CDR1 SGHTA, CDR2 FQGNSA. After removal of 5 bases from V and 3 bases from J, the junction contained 9 bases not matched to a gene. The CDR3 is made up of 16 amino acids. The DNA for the CDR3 is TGTGCCAGCAGCACCACTAGCGGGAGTTCGTTCTACGAGCAGTACTTC. Amino acid sequence: CASSTTSGSSFYEQYF.

The count of this clone is one. The chain employs TRBV28 and TRBJ2-1; TRBD2 matches 7 bases. CDR1 is MDHEN and CDR2 is SYDVKM in the germline V gene. This CDR3 is built from 14 residues. The V gene end was trimmed by 8 bases and the J gene end by 6 bases; junction bases not matched to a gene: 10. The CDR3 bases are TGTGCCAGCGAAAACGGGGGGACCCTCAATGAGCAGTTCTTC. Its translation is CASENGGTLNEQFF. Based on the CDR3 plus reference TRBV28 and TRBJ2-1, the full variable domain is DVKVTQSSRYLVKRTGEKVFLECVQDMDHENMFWYRQDPGLGLRLIYFSYDVKMKEKGDIPEGYSVSREKKERFSLILESASTNQTSMYLCASENGGTLNEQFFGPGTRLTVL.

V gene TRBV28 combines with J gene TRBJ2-7; 9 positions agree with TRBD1. Germline trimming cut 7 bases from V and 4 bases from J; bases unmatched to any gene: 8. The CDR3 runs to 14 residues. CDR1 and CDR2 from the germline V gene are MDHEN and SYDVKM. CDR3 residues: CASTETGGLYEQYF. The CDR3 DNA sequence: TGTGCCAGCACTGAGACAGGGGGTCTGTACGAGCAGTACTTC.

The chain joins TRBV2 to TRBJ1-5; no definite D call. This CDR3 is 13 amino acids long. Germline V gene lookup returns CDR1 SNHLY and CDR2 FYNNEI. Trimming took off 6 bases at V and 0 bases at J, with 6 bases between the two ends. The CDR3 region is CASSTSSNQPQHF. The CDR3 DNA reads TGTGCCAGCAGCACAAGTAGCAATCAGCCCCAGCATTTT.

A note on this clone: The same CDR3 arises from other DNA sequences in this sample as well. This rearrangement joins TRBV9 to TRBJ2-1; TRBD1 matches 11 bases. This CDR3 contains 14 residues. CDR1 is SGDLS, CDR2 YYNGEE, per germline. Germline trimming cut 1 base from V and 12 bases from J; bases unmatched to any gene: 6. The CDR3 protein is CASSVSRGQGAQFF. CDR3 sequence (DNA): TGTGCCAGCAGCGTATCCCGTGGACAGGGGGCGCAGTTCTTC.

As DNA, the CDR3 is TGTGCCAGCAGTTTATCGGCAGGGGGCTATGGCTACACCTTC. It encodes CASSLSAGGYGYTF. The rearrangement joins TRBV27 to TRBJ1-2, with 7 bases matching TRBD1. This CDR3 has 14 amino acids. Germline CDR1 is MNHEY and CDR2 is SMNVEV (reference sequence). V was clipped by 0 bases and J by 4 bases; unmatched bases: 2.

J is TRBJ2-5 and V is TRBV15; 9 nucleotides line up with TRBD1. The closer fit of TRBJ2-7 to the DNA end suggests the J call may be wrong. CDR3 length equals 14 residues. CDR1 and CDR2 from the germline V gene are LNHNV and YYDKDF (reference sequence). The CDR3 here is CATSRGQGPYEQYF. The DNA for the CDR3 is TGTGCCACCAGCAGGGGACAGGGTCCCTACGAGCAGTACTTC.

This chain links TRBV6-5 with TRBJ2-5; 11 bases are shared with TRBD1. The last part of the DNA fits TRBJ2-7 better; the J call may be wrong. The CDR3 covers 15 residues. Germline CDR1 reads MNHEY; CDR2 reads SVGAGI. The DNA of the CDR3 is TGTGCCAGCAGGGGGGGGACAGGGGGATCCTACGAGCAGTACTTC. Amino acids: CASRGGTGGSYEQYF.

This clone was counted once. The chain combines TRBV11-2 with TRBJ2-2; 7 positions match TRBD1. CDR1 is SGHAT and CDR2 is FQNNGV in the germline V gene. CDR3 length: 15 residues. V was pared by 5 bases and J by 5 bases, with 8 bases of the junction left unmatched. CDR3: CASSITGDRTGELFF. CDR3 in DNA: TGTGCCAGCAGCATCACAGGGGATCGGACCGGGGAGCTGTTTTTT.

The chain has TRBV28 and TRBJ2-7; 10 positions agree with TRBD1. V shed 6 bases and J 6 bases; nucleotides not matched to a gene: 11. The CDR3 consists of 15 residues. Germline loops: CDR1 MDHEN, CDR2 SYDVKM. CDR3 sequence reads: CASRQSGQGFSEQYF. DNA of the CDR3: TGTGCCAGCAGGCAGTCGGGACAGGGGTTCTCCGAGCAGTACTTC.

This clone was counted a few times. The chain combines TRBV25-1 with TRBJ2-5; D possibly corresponds to TRBD2 (6 bases). The CDR3 has 17 residues. V was trimmed by 5 bases and J by 1 base, leaving 20 bases between them. Germline V gene sequence: CDR1 MGHDK, CDR2 SYGVNS. The CDR3 here is CASSPSVGGEGQETQYF. CDR3 nucleotide sequence: TGTGCCAGCAGTCCTTCGGTGGGGGGAGAGGGCCAAGAGACCCAGTACTTC.

The DNA for the CDR3 is TGTGCCAGCAGTTACGGGACAGGCAGCTATGGCTACACCTTC. Translation: CASSYGTGSYGYTF. The chain combines TRBV6-5 with TRBJ1-2; 8 nucleotides agree with TRBD1. Germline assignment: CDR1 MNHEY and CDR2 SVGAGI. The trim removed 2 bases at V and 4 bases at J, leaving 3 bases unmatched. The CDR3 spans 14 residues.

The chain uses TRBV13 and TRBJ2-3, with D unresolved. Per the germline V gene, CDR1 is PRHDT and CDR2 is FYEKMQ (reference sequence). V lost 8 bases to trimming and J lost 2 bases, with 23 bases between them. This CDR3 has 17 residues. CDR3: CASFGSLASHHTDTQYF. The CDR3 region has the DNA TGTGCCAGCTTTGGTAGTTTGGCTAGTCATCACACAGATACGCAGTATTTT.

The chain carries TRBV7-9 and TRBJ2-3; the match to TRBD2 covers 10 bases. The germline V gene encodes CDR1 SEHNR and CDR2 FQNEAQ (reference sequence). The V gene end was trimmed by 6 bases and the J gene end by 3 bases; junction bases not matched to a gene: 12. This CDR3 has 17 amino acids. The DNA for the CDR3 is TGTGCCAGCAGTCAGACTTACGGACTAGCGGATACAGATACGCAGTATTTT. This codes for CASSQTYGLADTDTQYF.

This clone turned up a few times. The V gene is TRBV6-6, the J gene TRBJ1-1; D gene uncertain. The germline gives CDR1 MNHNY, CDR2 SVGAGI (reference sequence). The ends were cut back, 6 bases at V and 2 bases at J, with 16 bases in the middle. The CDR3 runs to 15 residues. DNA for the CDR3: TGTGCCAGCAGCTCCGGCGGGAAGGGAAACACTGAAGCTTTCTTT. Amino acid sequence: CASSSGGKGNTEAFF.

The chain joins TRBV19 to TRBJ2-7; 10 positions agree with TRBD1. In germline, CDR1 is LNHDA, CDR2 SQIVND (reference sequence). Trimming took 10 bases from V and 2 from J; bases not matched to a gene: 8. The CDR3 is made up of 14 amino acids. In DNA, the CDR3 is TGTGCCACTTCCGGGACAGGGGTACCCTACGAGCAGTACTTC. This sequence encodes CATSGTGVPYEQYF.

The chain joins TRBV5-6 to TRBJ2-6; 8 nucleotides agree with TRBD1. Germline assignment: CDR1 SGHDT and CDR2 YYEEEE. V was pared by 4 bases and J by 6 bases, with 12 bases of the junction left unmatched. The CDR3 contains 17 residues. CDR3 amino acids: CASSRGTGGSKANVLTF. CDR3 in DNA: TGTGCCAGCAGCCGCGGGACAGGCGGCTCGAAGGCCAACGTCCTGACTTTC.

The V gene is TRBV28, the J gene TRBJ1-3, with 9 nucleotides matching TRBD1. Unmatched junction bases numbered 6, after V lost 3 bases and J lost 3 bases. The V gene's germline CDR1 is MDHEN and CDR2 SYDVKM. The CDR3 totals 16 residues. CDR3 residues: CASSLVWTGDGNTIYF. DNA of the CDR3: TGTGCCAGCAGTTTGGTTTGGACAGGGGATGGAAACACCATATATTTT.

The chain employs TRBV28 and TRBJ2-5, with D possibly TRBD1 on 6 matching bases. The end of the DNA fits TRBJ2-7 better, so the J call may be wrong. The germline V gene encodes CDR1 MDHEN and CDR2 SYDVKM. CDR3 size: 16 residues. In nucleotides, the CDR3 is TGTGCCAGCAGTTTAGGCGGACCGCAGGGGTCCTACGAGCAGTACTTC. Translation gives CASSLGGPQGSYEQYF.

V usage is TRBV4-2 and J usage is TRBJ1-2; D is perhaps TRBD1 (6 bases). The CDR3 has 16 amino acids. Germline values: CDR1 LGHNA, CDR2 YNFKEQ. V lost 0 bases, J lost 6 bases, and 17 bases lay in between. CDR3 region: CASSQDPPAGDHGYTF. Here the CDR3 DNA reads TGTGCCAGCAGCCAAGACCCGCCGGCAGGGGATCATGGCTACACCTTC.

The V call is TRBV19, the J call TRBJ1-5; D is undetermined. The V end was cut by 0 bases, the J end by 0 bases, with 6 bases between. Germline values: CDR1 LNHDA, CDR2 SQIVND (reference sequence). The CDR3 contains 15 residues. The CDR3 loop is CASSIDRSSNQPQHF. The CDR3 region has the DNA TGTGCCAGTAGTATAGATAGAAGTAGCAATCAGCCCCAGCATTTT. The complete variable domain, with remaining parts taken from reference TRBV19 and TRBJ1-5, reads DGGITQSPKYLFRKEGQNVTLSCEQNLNHDAMYWYRQDPGQGLRLIYYSQIVNDFQKGDIAEGYSVSREKKESFPLTVTSAQKNPTAFYLCASSIDRSSNQPQHFGDGTRLSIL.

J is TRBJ1-1 and V is TRBV7-2; D unclear. Trimming took 4 bases from V and 7 from J, leaving 7 bases between them. Per the germline V gene, CDR1 is SGHTA and CDR2 is FQGNSA. This CDR3 is 11 amino acids long. CDR3 protein: CASSSYREAFF. The CDR3 DNA reads as TGTGCCAGCAGCTCCTATCGTGAAGCTTTCTTT.

The rearrangement links TRBV7-9 to TRBJ1-4, with unresolved D. This CDR3 is built from 14 residues. Trimming cost V 5 bases and J 0 bases, with 7 bases left between them. Germline V gene lookup returns CDR1 SEHNR and CDR2 FQNEAQ (reference sequence). Written as DNA, the CDR3 is TGTGCCAGCAGCCTACAGTCAACTAATGAAAAACTGTTTTTT. This sequence encodes CASSLQSTNEKLFF.

The V call is TRBV5-1, the J call TRBJ2-7, with TRBD1 matching 11 bases. The CDR3 has 15 amino acids. Germline V gene lookup returns CDR1 SGHRS and CDR2 YFSETQ. Trimming removed 0 bases from V and 9 bases from J; junction bases left unmatched: 8. DNA of the CDR3: TGCGCCAGCAGCTTGGCCGGGACAGGGGGGATTGGGCAGTACTTC. Amino acids: CASSLAGTGGIGQYF.

This chain connects TRBV11-2 to TRBJ2-2; TRBD2 matches at 10 bases. Germline CDR1 is SGHAT and CDR2 is FQNNGV. The CDR3 length is 15 residues. Trimming took 6 bases from V and 6 from J; bases not matched to a gene: 7. CDR3 coding DNA: TGTGCCAGCAGATCCCTTAGCGGGAGGCCCGGGGAGCTGTTTTTT. This codes for CASRSLSGRPGELFF. The full variable domain, rest sourced from reference TRBV11-2 and TRBJ2-2, is EAGVAQSPRYKIIEKRQSVAFWCNPISGHATLYWYQQILGQGPKLLIQFQNNGVVDDSQLPKDRFSAERLKGVDSTLKIQPAKLEDSAVYLCASRSLSGRPGELFFGEGSRLTVL.

The chain has TRBV6-1 and TRBJ2-3, with 12 bases matching TRBD2. The junction had 6 bases not matched to a gene; V was cut back by 2 bases and J by 3 bases. The CDR3 runs to 17 residues. Germline V gives CDR1 MNHNS, CDR2 SASEGT. Here the CDR3 reads CASSEFLAGGPTDTQYF. The CDR3 DNA sequence: TGTGCCAGCAGTGAATTCCTAGCGGGAGGGCCAACAGATACGCAGTATTTT.

The rearrangement links TRBV5-6 to TRBJ2-3; 9 nucleotides align to TRBD1. This CDR3 is 15 amino acids long. Germline CDR1 and CDR2: SGHDT and YYEEEE. V gave up 2 bases and J gave up 4 bases; unmatched junction bases: 5. DNA of the CDR3: TGTGCCAGCAGCTTTGGGACAGGGTGGTCAGATACGCAGTATTTT. Encoded protein: CASSFGTGWSDTQYF.